This TCR beta chain originates from a study of shared clonotypes between healthy human individuals. General study results and limits: Incomplete sequencing of sorted subsets was indicated by rarefaction despite large depth.

Trimming shortened V by 5 bases and J by 3 bases, and 10 bases separated the two germline ends. Germline loops: CDR1 MNHNS, CDR2 SASEGT. The CDR3 length is 13 residues. The method was immunoSEQ multiplex PCR; TCRdb's version includes in-frame clones alone and lacks a portion of them. The sample consists of fewer than 850,000 clones, around 72% of them appearing once. Comments on this clone: Its antigen is currently unknown.

The sample was memory CD4+ T cells sorted from blood. Subset given: CD45RA-negative fraction. This clonotype originated in a woman aged 30 to 39 in good health. The chain recombines TRBV6-1 with TRBJ1-1; weak D call: TRBD1 (5 bases). CDR3 residues: CASSRQRDTEAFF. The CDR3 coding sequence is TGTGCCAGCAGTCGACAGAGGGACACTGAAGCTTTCTTT.